This TCR beta chain was captured by sequencing in a study of spatial heterogeneity in lung cancer. Background on the study: The study consistently detected more beta-chain than alpha-chain sequences. In tumor regions TCR transcript counts correlated strongly with a matched bulk RNA-seq T cell module score. Study-level results: Counts of expanded intratumoral alpha and beta TCRs tracked tumor mutation counts.

Sample time point: sample taken at primary tumor resection. No cell sorting; template was whole RNA from tumor, lung tissue or PBMC. TCRdb itself ran the 5' RACE reads through MiXCR, one entry per CDR3 protein. The table has about 13,000 distinct CDR3 sequences, under 7% seen once. Ten or more counts support this clonotype. The target antigen is unknown. V lost 1 base, J lost 8 bases, and 11 bases lay in between. The CDR3 has 12 residues. Looked up from germline, CDR1 is DFQATT and CDR2 is SNEGSKA (reference sequence). This chain links TRBV20-1 with TRBJ1-2; tentative D call: TRBD1 (6 bases). Sequences were derived from lung tumor tissue, sampled at surgery. This receptor was taken from a female donor with early-stage non-small cell lung cancer. This CDR3 is CSARGGARGYTF. In DNA, the CDR3 is TGCAGTGCTAGAGGGGGGGCGCGGGGCTACACCTTC.